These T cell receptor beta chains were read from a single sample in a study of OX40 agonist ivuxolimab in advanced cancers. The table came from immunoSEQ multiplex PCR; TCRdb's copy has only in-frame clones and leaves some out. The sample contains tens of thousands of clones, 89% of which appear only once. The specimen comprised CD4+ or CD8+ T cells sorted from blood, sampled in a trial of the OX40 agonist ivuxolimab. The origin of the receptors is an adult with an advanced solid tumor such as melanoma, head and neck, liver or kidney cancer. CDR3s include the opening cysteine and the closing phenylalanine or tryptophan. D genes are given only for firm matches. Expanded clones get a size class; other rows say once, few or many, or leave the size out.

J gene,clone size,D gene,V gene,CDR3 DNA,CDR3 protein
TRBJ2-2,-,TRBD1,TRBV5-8,TGTGCCAGCAGCGCGTTCTCCGGGACAGGGCTTTCCGGAGGGGAGCTGTTTTTT,CASSAFSGTGLSGGELFF
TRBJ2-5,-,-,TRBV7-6,TGTGCCAGCAGCCCACTTGAGACCCAGTACTTC,CASSPLETQYF
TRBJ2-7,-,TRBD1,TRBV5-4,TGTGCCAGCAGGACAGGGACAGGGACGTCCTACGAGCAGTACTTC,CASRTGTGTSYEQYF
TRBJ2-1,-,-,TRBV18,TGTGCCAGCTCACCGGGACGGTACAATGAGCAGTTCTTC,CASSPGRYNEQFF
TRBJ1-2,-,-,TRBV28,TGTGCCAGCAGTCTCAGGCTCTATGGCTACACCTTC,CASSLRLYGYTF
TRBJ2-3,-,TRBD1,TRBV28,TGTGCCAGCAGTTCGCGCCGGGACAGATTCCGCACAGATACGCAGTATTTT,CASSSRRDRFRTDTQYF
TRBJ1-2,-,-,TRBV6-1,TGTGCCAGCAGGAGGGACACCGAATTTCCGGGCTACACCTTC,CASRRDTEFPGYTF
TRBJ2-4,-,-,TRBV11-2,TGTGCCAGCAGCACCTGGGACATAAAAAACATTCAGTACTTC,CASSTWDIKNIQYF
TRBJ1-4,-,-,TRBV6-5,TGTGCCAGCAGTTACTCGTTACGGAAGGAAAAACTGTTTTTT,CASSYSLRKEKLFF
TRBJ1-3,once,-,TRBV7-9,TGTGCCAGCAGTCAAAGGACAGACTCTGGAAACACCATATATTTT,CASSQRTDSGNTIYF
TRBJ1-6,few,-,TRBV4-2,TGTGCCAGCAGCCCCTCCGGGGGTCTTCGGGCCCTCCACTTT,CASSPSGGLRALHF
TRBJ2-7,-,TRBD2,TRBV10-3,TGTGCCATCAGTGAGAATCTTCTAGCGGGGTACGAGCAGTACTTC,CAISENLLAGYEQYF
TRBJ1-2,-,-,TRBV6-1,TGTGCCAGCTGGCGGGTACAGGCGAGGGGCTACACCTTC,CASWRVQARGYTF
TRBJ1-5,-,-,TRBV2,TGTGCCAGCAGCGGTGACGGCCATCAGCCCCAGCATTTT,CASSGDGHQPQHF
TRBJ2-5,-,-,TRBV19,TGTGCCAGTAAGGGTACAGGAGAAGAGACCCAGTACTTC,CASKGTGEETQYF
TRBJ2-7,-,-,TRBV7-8,TGTGCCAGCAGCCGCCCTCACTACGAGCAGTACTTC,CASSRPHYEQYF
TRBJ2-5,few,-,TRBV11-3,TGTGCCAGCAGCTTAAGAGGCGGACAAGAGACCCAGTACTTC,CASSLRGGQETQYF
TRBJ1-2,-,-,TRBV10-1,TGCGCCAGCAGTGAGTCATCTACAGGGCCGTTTAGGACCTTC,CASSESSTGPFRTF
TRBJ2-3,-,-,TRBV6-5,TGTGCCAGTCGACGGGCGGTTAGCACAGATACGCAGTATTTT,CASRRAVSTDTQYF
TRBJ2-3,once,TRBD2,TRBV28,TGTGCCAGCAGTGGGGGGGTGGATACGCAGTATTTT,CASSGGVDTQYF
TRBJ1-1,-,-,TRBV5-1,TGCGCCAGCAGCTTGGGGACGTCAGCGGCCTTGGACACTGAAGCTTTCTTT,CASSLGTSAALDTEAFF
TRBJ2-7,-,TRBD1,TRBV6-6,TGTGCCAGCAGTTACTCAAGGACAGGGCTCTACGAGCAGTACTTC,CASSYSRTGLYEQYF
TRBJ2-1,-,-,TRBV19,TGTGCCAGTAGCCATAAGGTTTTAGATGAGCAGTTCTTC,CASSHKVLDEQFF
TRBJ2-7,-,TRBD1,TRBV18,TGTGCCAGCTCACTGGGGACAGGGCGGCTGGGGGAGCAGTACTTC,CASSLGTGRLGEQYF
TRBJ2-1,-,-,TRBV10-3,TGTGCCATCAGTGGGTCTTTCAATGAGCAGTTCTTC,CAISGSFNEQFF